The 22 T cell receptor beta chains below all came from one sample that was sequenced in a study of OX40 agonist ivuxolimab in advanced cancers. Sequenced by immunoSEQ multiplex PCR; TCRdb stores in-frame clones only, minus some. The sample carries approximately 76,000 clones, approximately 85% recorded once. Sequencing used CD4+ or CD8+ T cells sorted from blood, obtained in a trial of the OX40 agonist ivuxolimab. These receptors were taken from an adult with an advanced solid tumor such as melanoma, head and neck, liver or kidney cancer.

This chain's CDR3 is CASSSTGSGQPQHF. CDR3 bases: TGTGCCAGTAGTAGTACAGGGTCGGGGCAGCCCCAGCATTTT. The V call is TRBV19, the J call TRBJ1-5; a weak D match, TRBD1 (6 bases). The CDR3 loop spans 14 amino acids. Germline V gene lookup returns CDR1 LNHDA and CDR2 SQIVND (reference sequence). With 4 bases removed from V and 7 bases from J, the gap between germline ends came to 14 bases.

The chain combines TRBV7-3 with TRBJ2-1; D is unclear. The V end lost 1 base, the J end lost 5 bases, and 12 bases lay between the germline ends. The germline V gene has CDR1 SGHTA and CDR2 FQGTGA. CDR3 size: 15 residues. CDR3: CASSLRRVGDNEQFF. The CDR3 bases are TGTGCCAGCAGCTTAAGGCGCGTTGGGGACAATGAGCAGTTCTTC.

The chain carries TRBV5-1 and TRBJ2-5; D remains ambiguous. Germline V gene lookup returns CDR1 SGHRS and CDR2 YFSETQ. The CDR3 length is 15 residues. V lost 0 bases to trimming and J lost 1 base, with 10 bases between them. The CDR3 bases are TGCGCCAGCAGCTTGGCCGGGCGGCTCCAAGAGACCCAGTACTTC. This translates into CASSLAGRLQETQYF.

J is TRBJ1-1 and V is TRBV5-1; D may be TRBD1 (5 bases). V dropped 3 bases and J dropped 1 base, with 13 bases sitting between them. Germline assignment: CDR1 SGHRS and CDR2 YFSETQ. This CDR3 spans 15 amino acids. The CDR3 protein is CASSSSRDPNTEAFF. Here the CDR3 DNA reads TGCGCCAGCAGCTCAAGCCGGGACCCGAACACTGAAGCTTTCTTT.

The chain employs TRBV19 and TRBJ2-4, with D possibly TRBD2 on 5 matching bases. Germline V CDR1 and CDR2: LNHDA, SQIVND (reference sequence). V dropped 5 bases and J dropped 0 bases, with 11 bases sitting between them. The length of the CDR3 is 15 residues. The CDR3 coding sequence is TGTGCCAGTAGTCCCCGGGGAAGAGCCAAAAACATTCAGTACTTC. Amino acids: CASSPRGRAKNIQYF.

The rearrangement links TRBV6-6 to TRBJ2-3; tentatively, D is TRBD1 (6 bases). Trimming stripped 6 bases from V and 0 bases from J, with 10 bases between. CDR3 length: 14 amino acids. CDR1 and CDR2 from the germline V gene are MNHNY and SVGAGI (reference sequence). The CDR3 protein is CASRLQGSTDTQYF. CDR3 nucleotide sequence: TGTGCCAGCAGATTGCAGGGGAGCACAGATACGCAGTATTTT.

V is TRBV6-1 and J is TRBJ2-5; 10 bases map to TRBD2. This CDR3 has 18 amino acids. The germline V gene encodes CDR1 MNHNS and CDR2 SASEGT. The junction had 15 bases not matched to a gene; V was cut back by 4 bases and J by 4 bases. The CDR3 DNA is TGTGCCAGCAGTGTAGGTGCTAGCGGGGGAGGGAGGGCAGAGACCCAGTACTTC. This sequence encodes CASSVGASGGGRAETQYF.

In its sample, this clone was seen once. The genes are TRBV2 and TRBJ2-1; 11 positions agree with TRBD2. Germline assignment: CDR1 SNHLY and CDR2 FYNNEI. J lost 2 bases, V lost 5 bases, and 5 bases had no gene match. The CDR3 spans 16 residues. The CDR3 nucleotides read TGTGCCAGCAGTTTTAGCGGGGGGGCCCCCTACAATGAGCAGTTCTTC. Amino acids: CASSFSGGAPYNEQFF.

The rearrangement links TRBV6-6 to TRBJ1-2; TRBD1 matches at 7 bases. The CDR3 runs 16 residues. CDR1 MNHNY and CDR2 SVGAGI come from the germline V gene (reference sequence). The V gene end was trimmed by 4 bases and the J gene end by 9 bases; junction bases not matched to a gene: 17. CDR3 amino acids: CASSLNPGQLPASYTF. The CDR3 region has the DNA TGTGCCAGCAGTTTGAACCCGGGACAGCTACCGGCGAGCTACACCTTC.

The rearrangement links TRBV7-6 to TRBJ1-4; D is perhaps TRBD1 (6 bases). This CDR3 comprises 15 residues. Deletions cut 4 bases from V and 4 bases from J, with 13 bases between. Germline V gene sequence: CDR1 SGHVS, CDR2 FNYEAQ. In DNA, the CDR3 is TGTGCCAGCAGCTCCTCGACAGGTTATAATGAAAAACTGTTTTTT. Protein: CASSSSTGYNEKLFF. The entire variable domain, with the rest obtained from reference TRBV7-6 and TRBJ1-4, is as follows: GAGVSQSPRYKVTKRGQDVALRCDPISGHVSLYWYRQALGQGPEFLTYFNYEAQQDKSGLPNDRFSAERPEGSISTLTIQRTEQRDSAMYRCASSSSTGYNEKLFFGSGTQLSVL.

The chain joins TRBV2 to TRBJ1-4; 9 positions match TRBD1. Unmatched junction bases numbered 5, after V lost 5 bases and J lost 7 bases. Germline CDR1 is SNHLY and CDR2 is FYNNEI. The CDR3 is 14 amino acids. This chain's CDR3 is CASSQTTGGEKLFF. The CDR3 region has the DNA TGTGCCAGCAGTCAAACGACAGGGGGTGAAAAACTGTTTTTT.

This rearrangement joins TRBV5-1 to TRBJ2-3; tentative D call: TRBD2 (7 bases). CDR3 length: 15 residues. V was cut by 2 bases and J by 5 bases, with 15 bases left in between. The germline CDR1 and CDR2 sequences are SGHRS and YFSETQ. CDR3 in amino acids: CASSFEGGPIDTQYF. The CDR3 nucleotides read TGCGCCAGCAGCTTCGAGGGGGGGCCTATAGATACGCAGTATTTT. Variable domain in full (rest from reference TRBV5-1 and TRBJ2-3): KAGVTQTPRYLIKTRGQQVTLSCSPISGHRSVSWYQQTPGQGLQFLFEYFSETQRNKGNFPGRFSGRQFSNSRSEMNVSTLELGDSALYLCASSFEGGPIDTQYFGPGTRLTVL.

CDR3 in amino acids: CASSPLAGGAYNEQFF. CDR3 nucleotide sequence: TGCGCCAGCAGCCCGTTAGCGGGGGGTGCCTACAATGAGCAGTTCTTC. The chain recombines TRBV5-1 with TRBJ2-1; the match to TRBD2 covers 10 bases. There are 16 residues in the CDR3. Germline V gene sequence: CDR1 SGHRS, CDR2 YFSETQ. Trimming at V came to 4 bases and at J to 2 bases, leaving 6 bases not matched to a gene.

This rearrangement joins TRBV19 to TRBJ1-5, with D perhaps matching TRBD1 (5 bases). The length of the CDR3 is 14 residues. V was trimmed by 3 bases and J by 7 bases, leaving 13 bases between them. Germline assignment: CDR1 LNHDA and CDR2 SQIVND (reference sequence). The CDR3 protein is CASSISAGRQPQHF. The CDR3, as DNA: TGTGCCAGTAGTATTTCCGCAGGGCGGCAGCCCCAGCATTTT.

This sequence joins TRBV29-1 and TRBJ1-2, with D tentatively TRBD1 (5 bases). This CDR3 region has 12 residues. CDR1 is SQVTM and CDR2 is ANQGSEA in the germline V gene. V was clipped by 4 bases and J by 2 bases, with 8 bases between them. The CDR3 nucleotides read TGCAGCGTTGGGCAGGGAAACTATGGCTACACCTTC. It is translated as CSVGQGNYGYTF.

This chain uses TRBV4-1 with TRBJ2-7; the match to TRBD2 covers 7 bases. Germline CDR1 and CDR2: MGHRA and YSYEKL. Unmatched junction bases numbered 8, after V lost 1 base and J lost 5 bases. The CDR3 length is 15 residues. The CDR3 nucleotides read TGCGCCAGCAGCCAAGTTGGGGGGGTATTCAACGAGCAGTACTTC. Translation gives CASSQVGGVFNEQYF.

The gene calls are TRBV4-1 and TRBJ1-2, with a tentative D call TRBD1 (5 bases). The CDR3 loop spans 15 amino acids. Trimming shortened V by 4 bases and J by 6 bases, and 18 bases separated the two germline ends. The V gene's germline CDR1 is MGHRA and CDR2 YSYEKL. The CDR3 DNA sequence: TGCGCCAGCAGCCTCAACTTCAGGGTGGGGGATGGCTACACCTTC. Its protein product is CASSLNFRVGDGYTF.

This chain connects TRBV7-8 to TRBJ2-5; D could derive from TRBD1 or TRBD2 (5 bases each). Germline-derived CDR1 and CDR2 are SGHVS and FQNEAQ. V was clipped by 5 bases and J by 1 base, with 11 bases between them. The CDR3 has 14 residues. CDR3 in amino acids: CASSLGTTQETQYF. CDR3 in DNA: TGTGCCAGCAGCCTCGGGACGACCCAAGAGACCCAGTACTTC.

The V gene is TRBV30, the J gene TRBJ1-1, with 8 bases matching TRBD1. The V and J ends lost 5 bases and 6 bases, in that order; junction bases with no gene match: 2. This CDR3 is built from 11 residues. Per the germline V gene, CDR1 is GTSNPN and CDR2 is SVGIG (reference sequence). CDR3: CAWGQGPEAFF. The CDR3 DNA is TGTGCCTGGGGACAGGGCCCTGAAGCTTTCTTT.

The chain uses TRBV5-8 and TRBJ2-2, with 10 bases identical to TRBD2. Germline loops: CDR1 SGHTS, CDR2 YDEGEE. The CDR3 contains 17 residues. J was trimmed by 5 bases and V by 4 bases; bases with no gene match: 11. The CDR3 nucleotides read TGTGCCAGCAGCGTAGCACGGACTAGCGGTAGGACCGGGGAGCTGTTTTTT. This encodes CASSVARTSGRTGELFF.

The CDR3 region is CSVESRALGNEQFF. For the CDR3, the DNA is TGCAGCGTTGAAAGCAGGGCCTTGGGCAATGAGCAGTTCTTC. The chain uses TRBV29-1 and TRBJ2-1, with D possibly TRBD1 on 5 matching bases. CDR3 length: 14 amino acids. CDR1 and CDR2 from the germline V gene are SQVTM and ANQGSEA. V lost 2 bases to trimming and J lost 6 bases, with 14 bases between them.

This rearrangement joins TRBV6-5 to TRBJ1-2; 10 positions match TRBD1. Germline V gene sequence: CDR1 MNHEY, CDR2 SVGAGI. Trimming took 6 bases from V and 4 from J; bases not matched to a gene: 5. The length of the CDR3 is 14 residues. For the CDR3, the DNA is TGTGCCAGCAGGCGGGACAGGGGTTCCTATGGCTACACCTTC. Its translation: CASRRDRGSYGYTF.